One sample yielded the 25 T cell receptor beta chains listed below, sequenced in a study of T cell responses to AZD1222 COVID-19 vaccine listed by TCRdb under 2021. To prepare the library, the immunoSEQ multiplex PCR assay was applied. The source is immuneACCESS, and TCRdb retained only in-frame sequences with V and J called. Part of the clones is not carried over; for the studies checked, unresolved V genes explain less than half of this, and the remainder is unexplained. Within this sample are about 140,000 clones, with roughly 90% of them counted one time only. About 2.7% of the sample comes from the top ten. The time point tag for this specimen amounts to: baseline before first vaccination. Sequencing was performed on peripheral blood, taken on day 0 of AZD1222 vaccination. Receptor source: an adult in good health.

The V gene is TRBV5-4, the J gene TRBJ2-3; 10 bases are shared with TRBD2. Losses at the gene ends were 0 bases for V and 4 bases for J; bases not matched to a gene: 5. The germline V gene has CDR1 SGHNT and CDR2 YYREEE (reference sequence). This CDR3 contains 16 residues. As DNA, the CDR3 is TGTGCCAGCAGCTTGGCCAGCGGGAGGGCCGCAGATACGCAGTATTTT. As protein: CASSLASGRAADTQYF.

This rearrangement joins TRBV4-1 to TRBJ2-2; D is unclear. Germline V lookup: CDR1 MGHRA, CDR2 YSYEKL. The CDR3 is made up of 14 amino acids. The ends were cut back, 0 bases at V and 7 bases at J, with 9 bases in the middle. The CDR3 loop reads CASSQDDWSGELFF. DNA for the CDR3: TGCGCCAGCAGCCAAGATGACTGGAGCGGGGAGCTGTTTTTT.

The V call is TRBV18, the J call TRBJ1-2; D gene unclear. The CDR3 is made up of 16 amino acids. Looked up from germline, CDR1 is KGHSH and CDR2 is LQKENI. V was pared by 3 bases and J by 3 bases, with 17 bases between. CDR3 DNA sequence: TGTGCCAGCTCACCCCTTTCGGGCCAAACCGACTATGGCTACACCTTC. Protein sequence: CASSPLSGQTDYGYTF. Using reference TRBV18 and TRBJ1-2 for the parts outside the CDR3, the full variable domain is NAGVMQNPRHLVRRRGQEARLRCSPMKGHSHVYWYRQLPEEGLKFMVYLQKENIIDESGMPKERFSAEFPKEGPSILRIQQVVRGDSAAYFCASSPLSGQTDYGYTFGSGTRLTVV.

This chain joins TRBV30 and TRBJ1-3; D unclear. In germline, CDR1 is GTSNPN, CDR2 SVGIG (reference sequence). This CDR3 region has 13 residues. The V and J ends lost 4 bases and 0 bases respectively, with 7 bases between them. The CDR3 protein is CAWNWPSGNTIYF. CDR3 nucleotide sequence: TGTGCCTGGAATTGGCCCTCTGGAAACACCATATATTTT.

V is TRBV18 and J is TRBJ2-6, with D unresolved. Germline lookup yields CDR1 KGHSH and CDR2 LQKENI. Trimming stripped 6 bases from V and 0 bases from J, with 9 bases between. The CDR3 is 15 amino acids. The CDR3, as DNA: TGTGCCAGCTCCCCGACTTACTCTGGGGCCAACGTCCTGACTTTC. Its translation: CASSPTYSGANVLTF.

This chain joins TRBV13 and TRBJ1-4; 12 bases match TRBD1. The CDR3 consists of 14 residues. The V and J ends lost 3 bases and 7 bases, in that order; junction bases with no gene match: 0. In germline, CDR1 is PRHDT, CDR2 FYEKMQ (reference sequence). CDR3: CASSLGQGAEKLFF. In DNA, the CDR3 is TGTGCCAGCAGCTTGGGACAGGGGGCTGAAAAACTGTTTTTT.

The J gene is TRBJ1-4, the V gene TRBV4-2; unclear D gene. Trimming took 4 bases from V and 7 from J, leaving 16 bases between them. Germline V CDR1 and CDR2: LGHNA, YNFKEQ. This CDR3 has 15 residues. The CDR3 region has the DNA TGTGCCAGCAGCCGAAGCTCCCCGGGAGGTGAAAAACTGTTTTTT. Translated: CASSRSSPGGEKLFF.

The chain is built from TRBV19 and TRBJ1-2; D call uncertain. The CDR3 covers 14 residues. Trimming removed 7 bases at V and 0 bases at J, with 12 bases between. CDR1 is LNHDA, CDR2 SQIVND, per germline (reference sequence). The CDR3 DNA reads TGTGCCAGTACGAAAGGTACAGCTAACTATGGCTACACCTTC. Its translation: CASTKGTANYGYTF. The full variable domain, in which reference TRBV19 and TRBJ1-2 provide the parts outside the CDR3, is DGGITQSPKYLFRKEGQNVTLSCEQNLNHDAMYWYRQDPGQGLRLIYYSQIVNDFQKGDIAEGYSVSREKKESFPLTVTSAQKNPTAFYLCASTKGTANYGYTFGSGTRLTVV.

A single count supports this clone. This chain links TRBV9 with TRBJ1-1; TRBD1 agrees at 10 bases. This CDR3 is built from 17 residues. V shed 3 bases and J 0 bases; nucleotides not matched to a gene: 8. Germline V gives CDR1 SGDLS, CDR2 YYNGEE. CDR3 region: CASSGRDRGSMNTEAFF. As DNA, the CDR3 is TGTGCCAGCAGCGGACGGGACAGGGGATCTATGAACACTGAAGCTTTCTTT.

The chain has TRBV20-1 and TRBJ1-1; D is unresolved. The CDR3 sequence is 11 residues long. The ends were cut back, 7 bases at V and 0 bases at J, with 6 bases in the middle. CDR1 DFQATT and CDR2 SNEGSKA come from the germline V gene (reference sequence). The CDR3 reads CSVWMNTEAFF. For the CDR3, the DNA is TGCAGTGTATGGATGAACACTGAAGCTTTCTTT.

As DNA, the CDR3 is TGTGCCAGCAGCTTCCAGGGGAGAAATTCACCCCTCCACTTT. Translating gives CASSFQGRNSPLHF. The chain couples TRBV7-3 to TRBJ1-6; a possible D gene is TRBD1 (6 bases). The germline V and J ends were trimmed by 3 bases and 7 bases, with 10 bases remaining between them. This CDR3 is built from 14 residues. From germline, CDR1 is SGHTA and CDR2 FQGTGA. The whole variable domain, filled in from reference TRBV7-3 and TRBJ1-6, reads GAGVSQTPSNKVTEKGKYVELRCDPISGHTALYWYRQSLGQGPEFLIYFQGTGAADDSGLPNDRFFAVRPEGSVSTLKIQRTERGDSAVYLCASSFQGRNSPLHFGNGTRLTVT.

V and J are TRBV4-3 and TRBJ2-7, with D uncertain. Germline values: CDR1 LGHNA, CDR2 YSLEER. This CDR3 region has 14 residues. The ends were cut back, 2 bases at V and 0 bases at J, with 8 bases in the middle. CDR3 loop: CASSQYKGSYEQYF. CDR3 nucleotide sequence: TGCGCCAGCAGCCAATATAAGGGCTCCTACGAGCAGTACTTC.

This clone was recorded once. This chain joins TRBV15 and TRBJ1-5; D not certain. There are 16 residues in the CDR3. With 0 bases removed from V and 1 base from J, the gap between germline ends came to 10 bases. CDR1 and CDR2 from the germline V gene are LNHNV and YYDKDF (reference sequence). The DNA for the CDR3 is TGTGCCACCAGCAGAGATACGACAAGGAGCAATCAGCCCCAGCATTTT. Translation gives CATSRDTTRSNQPQHF.

The rearrangement links TRBV6-5 to TRBJ2-1; maybe TRBD2 (6 bases). The CDR3 runs to 11 residues. Germline V gene lookup returns CDR1 MNHEY and CDR2 SVGAGI. V dropped 6 bases and J dropped 15 bases, with 15 bases sitting between them. CDR3 protein: CASRIRASVFF. CDR3 coding DNA: TGTGCCAGCAGAATAAGGGCTAGCGTGTTCTTC.

The chain combines TRBV4-1 with TRBJ2-3; 7 bases align to TRBD2. This CDR3 has 19 residues. V lost 1 base to trimming and J lost 1 base; unmatched junction nucleotides: 14. CDR1 is MGHRA and CDR2 is YSYEKL in the germline V gene. CDR3 in DNA: TGCGCCAGCAGCCAAGCTTTGGGAGGGAGATCGGTCCGCACAGATACGCAGTATTTT. This codes for CASSQALGGRSVRTDTQYF.

With respect to this clone: The junction differs from germline at one of its ends, possibly a read error. The V call is TRBV7-3, the J call TRBJ1-3, with D perhaps matching TRBD1 (6 bases). The CDR3 loop spans 14 amino acids. Germline CDR1 SGHTA, CDR2 FQGTGA. The CDR3 loop reads CARRKGGSGNTIYF. The CDR3 DNA follows: TGTGCCCGCAGGAAGGGGGGCTCTGGAAACACCATATATTTT.

The rearrangement links TRBV5-6 to TRBJ2-1; possibly TRBD2 for D (5 bases). The CDR3 is 14 amino acids. V shed 2 bases and J shed 4 bases, with 10 bases lying between them. The germline CDR1 and CDR2 sequences are SGHDT and YYEEEE. This CDR3 is CASSFSLGYNEQFF. CDR3 coding DNA: TGTGCCAGCAGCTTCTCACTAGGTTACAATGAGCAGTTCTTC.

The gene calls are TRBV25-1 and TRBJ2-1; TRBD2 agrees at 15 bases. The ends lost 6 bases at V and 8 bases at J; junction bases unmatched: 14. The CDR3 extends over 18 amino acids. From germline, CDR1 is MGHDK and CDR2 SYGVNS. The CDR3 here is CASRGLAGGRGGFDEQFF. The CDR3 nucleotides are TGTGCCAGCAGGGGACTAGCGGGAGGAAGGGGTGGGTTTGATGAGCAGTTCTTC.

The CDR3 sequence: CASSDSTGVNTGELFF. CDR3 coding DNA: TGTGCCAGCAGTGACTCGACAGGGGTGAACACCGGGGAGCTGTTTTTT. The chain combines TRBV6-4 with TRBJ2-2; 8 nucleotides match TRBD1. Germline CDR1 MRHNA, CDR2 SNTAGT. V shed 0 bases and J 1 base; nucleotides not matched to a gene: 1. The CDR3 totals 16 residues.

The V and J genes are TRBV18 and TRBJ1-2; 7 positions agree with TRBD1. This CDR3 has 14 residues. The V segment lost 2 bases and the J segment 14 bases; nucleotides outside the gene matches: 14. CDR1 is KGHSH and CDR2 is LQKENI in the germline V gene. CDR3 in amino acids: CASSPSGGQSLSTF. The CDR3 DNA reads as TGTGCCAGCTCACCAAGCGGGGGACAGTCCTTGAGTACCTTC.

This chain links TRBV3-1 (or the pseudogene TRBV3-2) with TRBJ2-1; 7 bases line up with TRBD1. V was pared by 0 bases and J by 3 bases, with 5 bases of the junction left unmatched. Germline CDR1 reads LGHDT; CDR2 reads YNNKEL (reference sequence). The CDR3 contains 16 residues. CDR3 sequence: CASSQEKGQVYNEQFF. The DNA of the CDR3 is TGTGCCAGCAGCCAAGAAAAAGGACAGGTCTACAATGAGCAGTTCTTC.

The genes are TRBV6-5 and TRBJ2-7; 7 nucleotides line up with TRBD1. Per germline, CDR1 MNHEY and CDR2 SVGAGI. Losses at the gene ends were 4 bases for V and 4 bases for J; bases not matched to a gene: 10. This CDR3 has 15 residues. The CDR3 DNA follows: TGTGCCAGCAGTTCCCCCTCCAGGGGGAAGTACGAGCAGTACTTC. This translates into CASSSPSRGKYEQYF.

The chain recombines TRBV11-2 with TRBJ1-6; D gene uncertain. Trimming removed 5 bases from V and 7 bases from J, with 12 bases in between. The CDR3 has 14 amino acids. Germline V gene sequence: CDR1 SGHAT, CDR2 FQNNGV. The CDR3: CASSQLNTNSPLHF. The DNA of the CDR3 is TGTGCCAGCAGCCAACTCAACACAAATTCACCCCTCCACTTT.

The chain links TRBV5-1 to TRBJ1-2; 7 bases match TRBD1. Germline V lookup: CDR1 SGHRS, CDR2 YFSETQ. After removal of 2 bases from V and 3 bases from J, the junction contained 10 bases not matched to a gene. The CDR3 totals 16 residues. CDR3 coding DNA: TGCGCCAGCAGCTTAGTTACGACAGGGCAGGACTATGGCTACACCTTC. Translating it yields CASSLVTTGQDYGYTF.

V and J are TRBV11-2 and TRBJ1-5, with 8 bases identical to TRBD1. The V gene's germline CDR1 is SGHAT and CDR2 FQNNGV. The CDR3 is 15 amino acids. The V gene end was trimmed by 4 bases and the J gene end by 3 bases; junction bases not matched to a gene: 5. The CDR3 spells CASSSTGGSNQPQHF. CDR3 coding DNA: TGTGCCAGCAGCTCCACAGGGGGTTCCAATCAGCCCCAGCATTTT.